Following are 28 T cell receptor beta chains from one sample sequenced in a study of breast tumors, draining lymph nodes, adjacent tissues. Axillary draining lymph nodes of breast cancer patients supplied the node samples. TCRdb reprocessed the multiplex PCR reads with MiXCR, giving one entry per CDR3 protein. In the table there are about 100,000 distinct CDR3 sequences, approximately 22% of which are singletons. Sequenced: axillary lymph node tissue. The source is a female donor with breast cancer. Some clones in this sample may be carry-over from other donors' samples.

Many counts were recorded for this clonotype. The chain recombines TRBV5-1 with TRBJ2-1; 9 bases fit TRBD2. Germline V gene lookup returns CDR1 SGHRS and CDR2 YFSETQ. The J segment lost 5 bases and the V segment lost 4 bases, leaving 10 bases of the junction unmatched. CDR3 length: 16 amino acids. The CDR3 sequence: CASSLPGTSRNNEQFF. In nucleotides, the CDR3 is TGCGCCAGCAGCCTTCCGGGGACTAGCAGAAACAATGAGCAGTTCTTC.

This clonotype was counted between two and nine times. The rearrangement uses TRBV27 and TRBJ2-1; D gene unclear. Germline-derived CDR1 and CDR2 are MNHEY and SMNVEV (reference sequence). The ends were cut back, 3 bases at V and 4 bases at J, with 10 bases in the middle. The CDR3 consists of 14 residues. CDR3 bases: TGTGCCAGCAGTTTGATGGGTCTTTACAATGAGCAGTTCTTC. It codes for CASSLMGLYNEQFF.

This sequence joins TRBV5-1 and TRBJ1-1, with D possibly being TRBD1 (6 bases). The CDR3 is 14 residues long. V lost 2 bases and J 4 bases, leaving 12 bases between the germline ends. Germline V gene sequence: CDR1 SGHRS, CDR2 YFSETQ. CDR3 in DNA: TGCGCCAGCAGCTTTACAACAGGGTCCACTGAAGCTTTCTTT. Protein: CASSFTTGSTEAFF.

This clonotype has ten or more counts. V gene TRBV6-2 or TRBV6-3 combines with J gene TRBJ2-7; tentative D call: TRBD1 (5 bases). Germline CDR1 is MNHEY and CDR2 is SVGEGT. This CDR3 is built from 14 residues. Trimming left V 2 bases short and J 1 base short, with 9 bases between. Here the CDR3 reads CASSYPTGSYEQYF. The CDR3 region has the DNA TGTGCCAGCAGTTACCCTACAGGATCCTACGAGCAGTACTTC.

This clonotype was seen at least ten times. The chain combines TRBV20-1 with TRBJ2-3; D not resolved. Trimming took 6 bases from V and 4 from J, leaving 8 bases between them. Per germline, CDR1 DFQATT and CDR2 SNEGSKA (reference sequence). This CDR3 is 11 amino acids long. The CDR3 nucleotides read TGCAGTGCGAGCTCGGCAGATACGCAGTATTTT. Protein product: CSASSADTQYF.

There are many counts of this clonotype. This CDR3 reads CASSQAGMGDEKLFF. In DNA, the CDR3 is TGTGCCAGCAGCCAAGCCGGGATGGGGGATGAAAAACTGTTTTTT. The chain employs TRBV7-9 and TRBJ1-4, with D perhaps TRBD1 (5 bases). Germline V gene data show CDR1 as SEHNR and CDR2 as FQNEAQ (reference sequence). The CDR3 is 15 residues long. Trimming pared 5 bases from V and 6 bases from J, leaving 16 bases between.

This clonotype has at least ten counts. CDR3 DNA sequence: TGTGCCAGCAGTGAAGACAGGGAGCTGTGGGAGGATACGCAGTATTTT. It yields the protein CASSEDRELWEDTQYF. This chain links TRBV6-1 with TRBJ2-3, with D perhaps TRBD1 (6 bases). The V gene lost 1 base and the J gene lost 6 bases, with 17 bases spanning the gap. CDR3 size: 16 residues. The germline V gene has CDR1 MNHNS and CDR2 SASEGT.

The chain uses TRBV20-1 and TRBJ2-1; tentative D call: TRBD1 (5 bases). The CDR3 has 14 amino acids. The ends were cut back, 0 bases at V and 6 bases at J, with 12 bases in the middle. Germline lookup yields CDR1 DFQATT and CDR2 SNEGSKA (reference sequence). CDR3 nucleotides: TGCAGTGCTAGAGATGGGGCAGGGCCCAATGAGCAGTTCTTC. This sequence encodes CSARDGAGPNEQFF.

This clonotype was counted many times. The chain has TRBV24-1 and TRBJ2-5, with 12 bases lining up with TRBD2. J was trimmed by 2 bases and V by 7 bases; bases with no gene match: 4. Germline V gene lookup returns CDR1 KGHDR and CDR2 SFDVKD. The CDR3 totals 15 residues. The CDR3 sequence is CATSRTSGAQETQYF. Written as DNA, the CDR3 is TGTGCCACCAGCCGGACTAGCGGGGCTCAAGAGACCCAGTACTTC.

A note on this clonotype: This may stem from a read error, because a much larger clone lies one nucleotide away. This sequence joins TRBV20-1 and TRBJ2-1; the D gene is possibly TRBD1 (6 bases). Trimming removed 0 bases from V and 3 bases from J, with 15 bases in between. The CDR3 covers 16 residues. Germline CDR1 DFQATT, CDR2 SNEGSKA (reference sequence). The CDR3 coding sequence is TGCAGTGCTAGAGATGAGGGGAGACAGGACTACAATGAGCAGTTCTTC. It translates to CSARDEGRQDYNEQFF.

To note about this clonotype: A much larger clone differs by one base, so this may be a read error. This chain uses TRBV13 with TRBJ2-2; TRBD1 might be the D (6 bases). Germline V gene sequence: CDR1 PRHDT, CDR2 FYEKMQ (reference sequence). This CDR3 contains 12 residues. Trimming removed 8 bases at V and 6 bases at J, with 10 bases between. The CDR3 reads CASGTGPGELFF. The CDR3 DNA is TGTGCCAGCGGAACAGGGCCCGGGGAGCTGTTTTTT.

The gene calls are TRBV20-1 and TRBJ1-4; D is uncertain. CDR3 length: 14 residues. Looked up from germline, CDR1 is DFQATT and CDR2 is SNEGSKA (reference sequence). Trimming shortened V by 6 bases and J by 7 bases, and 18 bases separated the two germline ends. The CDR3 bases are TGCAGTGCCACCTCGGCAGAGGGCTCTGAAAAACTGTTTTTT. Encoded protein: CSATSAEGSEKLFF.

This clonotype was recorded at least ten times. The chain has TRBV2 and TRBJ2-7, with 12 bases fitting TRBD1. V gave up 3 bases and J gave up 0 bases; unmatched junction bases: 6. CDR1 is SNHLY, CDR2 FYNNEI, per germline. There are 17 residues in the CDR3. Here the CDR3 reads CASSEGTGGWSSYEQYF. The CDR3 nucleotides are TGTGCCAGCAGTGAGGGGACAGGGGGCTGGAGCTCCTACGAGCAGTACTTC.

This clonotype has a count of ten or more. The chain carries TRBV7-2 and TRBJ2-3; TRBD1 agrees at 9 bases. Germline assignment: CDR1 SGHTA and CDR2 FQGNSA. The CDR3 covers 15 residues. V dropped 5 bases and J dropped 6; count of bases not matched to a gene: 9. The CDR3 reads CASSHRGRYEDTQYF. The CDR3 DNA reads TGTGCCAGCAGCCACAGGGGGCGATATGAGGATACGCAGTATTTT.

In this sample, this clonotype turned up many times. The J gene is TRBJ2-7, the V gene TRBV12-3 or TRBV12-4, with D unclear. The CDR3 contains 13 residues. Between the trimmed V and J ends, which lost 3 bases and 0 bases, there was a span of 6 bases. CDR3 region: CASSFQSSYEQYF. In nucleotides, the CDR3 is TGTGCCAGCAGTTTCCAGAGCTCCTACGAGCAGTACTTC.

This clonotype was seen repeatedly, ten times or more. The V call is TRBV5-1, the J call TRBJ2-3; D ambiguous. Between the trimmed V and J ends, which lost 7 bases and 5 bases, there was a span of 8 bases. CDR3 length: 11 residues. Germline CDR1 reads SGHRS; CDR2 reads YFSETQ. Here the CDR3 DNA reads TGCGCCAGCCATAAGGAAGATACGCAGTATTTT. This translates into CASHKEDTQYF.

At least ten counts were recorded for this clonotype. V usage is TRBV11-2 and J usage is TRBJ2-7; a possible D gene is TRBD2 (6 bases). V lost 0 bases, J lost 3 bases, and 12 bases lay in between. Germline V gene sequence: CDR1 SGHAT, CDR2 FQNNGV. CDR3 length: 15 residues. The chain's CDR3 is CASSLDGGDDYEQYF. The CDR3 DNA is TGTGCCAGCAGCTTAGACGGGGGAGACGACTACGAGCAGTACTTC.

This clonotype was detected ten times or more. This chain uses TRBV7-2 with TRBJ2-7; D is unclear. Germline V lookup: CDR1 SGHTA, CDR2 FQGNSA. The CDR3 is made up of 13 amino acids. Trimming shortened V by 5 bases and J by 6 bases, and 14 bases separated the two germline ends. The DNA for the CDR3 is TGTGCCAGCAGCCCGGGTAGGATGGGCGAGCAGTACTTC. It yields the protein CASSPGRMGEQYF.

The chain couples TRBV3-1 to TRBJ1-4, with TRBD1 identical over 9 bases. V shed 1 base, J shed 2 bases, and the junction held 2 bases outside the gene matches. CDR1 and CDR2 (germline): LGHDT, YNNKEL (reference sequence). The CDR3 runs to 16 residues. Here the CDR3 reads CASSQGTGVTNEKLFF. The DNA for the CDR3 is TGTGCCAGCAGCCAAGGGACAGGGGTTACTAATGAAAAACTGTTTTTT.

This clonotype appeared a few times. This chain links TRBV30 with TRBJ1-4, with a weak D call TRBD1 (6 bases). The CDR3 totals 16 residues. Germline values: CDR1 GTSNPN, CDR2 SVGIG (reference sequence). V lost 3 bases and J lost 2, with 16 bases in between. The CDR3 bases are TGTGCCTGGAGGCGGGGGGGGCATCGGACTAATGAAAAACTGTTTTTT. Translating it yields CAWRRGGHRTNEKLFF. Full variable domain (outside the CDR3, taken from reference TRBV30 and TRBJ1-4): SQTIHQWPATLVQPVGSPLSLECTVEGTSNPNLYWYRQAAGRGLQLLFYSVGIGQISSEVPQNLSASRPQDRQFILSSKKLLLSDSGFYLCAWRRGGHRTNEKLFFGSGTQLSVL.

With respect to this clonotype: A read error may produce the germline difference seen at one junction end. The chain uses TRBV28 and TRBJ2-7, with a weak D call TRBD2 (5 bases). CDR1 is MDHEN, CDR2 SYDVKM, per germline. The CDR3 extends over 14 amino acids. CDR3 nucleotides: TGTGCCAGCAGGTCTAGCAGGTTGACCTACAAGCAGTACTTC. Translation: CASRSSRLTYKQYF.

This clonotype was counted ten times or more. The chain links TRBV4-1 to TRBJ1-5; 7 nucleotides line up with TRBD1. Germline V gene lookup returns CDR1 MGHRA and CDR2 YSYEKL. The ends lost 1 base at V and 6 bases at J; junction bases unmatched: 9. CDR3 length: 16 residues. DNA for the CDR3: TGCGCCAGCAGCCAAGGGAGGGTGCCAGGGGGTCAGCCCCAGCATTTT. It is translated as CASSQGRVPGGQPQHF.

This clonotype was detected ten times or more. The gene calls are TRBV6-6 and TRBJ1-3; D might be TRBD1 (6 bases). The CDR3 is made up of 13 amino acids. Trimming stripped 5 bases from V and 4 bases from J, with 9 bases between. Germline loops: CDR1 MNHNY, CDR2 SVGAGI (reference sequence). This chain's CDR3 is CASSQGSGNTIYF. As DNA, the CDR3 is TGTGCCAGCAGTCAGGGGTCCGGAAACACCATATATTTT.

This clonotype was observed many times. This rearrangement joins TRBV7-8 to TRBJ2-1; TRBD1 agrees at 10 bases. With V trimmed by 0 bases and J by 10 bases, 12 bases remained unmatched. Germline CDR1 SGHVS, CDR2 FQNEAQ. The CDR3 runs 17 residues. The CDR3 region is CASSLAMSWGQGYEQFF. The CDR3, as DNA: TGTGCCAGCAGCTTAGCTATGAGTTGGGGACAGGGGTACGAGCAGTTCTTC.

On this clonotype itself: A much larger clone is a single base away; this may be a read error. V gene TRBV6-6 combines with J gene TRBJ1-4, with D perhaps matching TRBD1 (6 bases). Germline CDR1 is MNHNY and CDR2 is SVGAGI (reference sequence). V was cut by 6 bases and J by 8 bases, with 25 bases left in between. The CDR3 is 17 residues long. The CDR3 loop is CASSPTAPEGGGEKLFF. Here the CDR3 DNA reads TGTGCCAGCAGCCCTACGGCGCCTGAAGGGGGAGGAGAAAAACTGTTTTTT.

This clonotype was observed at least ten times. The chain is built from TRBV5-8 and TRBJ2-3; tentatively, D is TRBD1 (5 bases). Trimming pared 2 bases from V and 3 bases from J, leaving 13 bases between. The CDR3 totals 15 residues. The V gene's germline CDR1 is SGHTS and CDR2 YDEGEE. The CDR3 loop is CASSFRQGRTDTQYF. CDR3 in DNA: TGTGCCAGCAGCTTCCGCCAGGGTAGAACAGATACGCAGTATTTT.

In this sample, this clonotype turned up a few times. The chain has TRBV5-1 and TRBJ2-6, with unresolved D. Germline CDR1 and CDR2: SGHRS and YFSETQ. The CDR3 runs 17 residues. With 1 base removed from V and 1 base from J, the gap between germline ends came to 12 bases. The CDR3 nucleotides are TGCGCCAGCAGCTTGTCTTTACAGTTATCTGGGGCCAACGTCCTGACTTTC. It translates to CASSLSLQLSGANVLTF.

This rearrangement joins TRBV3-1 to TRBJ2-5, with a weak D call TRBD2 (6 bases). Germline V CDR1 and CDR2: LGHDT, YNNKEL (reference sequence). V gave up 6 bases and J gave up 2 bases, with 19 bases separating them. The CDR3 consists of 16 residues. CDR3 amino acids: CASRPWGSGSQETQYF. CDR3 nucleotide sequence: TGTGCCAGCAGACCCTGGGGTAGCGGATCTCAAGAGACCCAGTACTTC.